The 31 T cell receptor beta chains below all came from one sample that was sequenced in a study of blood T cell repertoires in COVID-19. Method: immunoSEQ multiplex PCR; TCRdb's copy keeps in-frame clones and lacks some. The sample records about 300,000 clones, around 87% being singletons. Sequencing input: peripheral blood. These receptor sequences come from a young man with active or convalescent COVID-19.

The CDR3 sequence: CASSPAHASFQETQYF. CDR3 in DNA: TGCGCCAGCAGCCCCGCCCATGCTAGCTTCCAAGAGACCCAGTACTTC. This chain uses TRBV4-1 with TRBJ2-5, with D maybe TRBD2 (5 bases). The germline V gene encodes CDR1 MGHRA and CDR2 YSYEKL. The CDR3 totals 16 residues. The germline V and J ends were trimmed by 4 bases and 1 base, with 16 bases remaining between them.

The genes are TRBV4-1 and TRBJ2-3; D perhaps matches TRBD1 (5 bases). The CDR3 extends over 19 amino acids. CDR1 and CDR2 from the germline V gene are MGHRA and YSYEKL. The V gene lost 3 bases and the J gene lost 6 bases, with 28 bases spanning the gap. The CDR3 DNA reads as TGCGCCAGCAGCCAGGCCCTGGGGCGTACACTCCCAGAATGGGATACGCAGTATTTT. It is translated as CASSQALGRTLPEWDTQYF.

The chain links TRBV11-2 to TRBJ2-7, with 9 bases that match TRBD2. The CDR3 spans 18 residues. The germline CDR1 and CDR2 sequences are SGHAT and FQNNGV. V lost 2 bases to trimming and J lost 0 bases; unmatched junction nucleotides: 11. As DNA, the CDR3 is TGTGCCAGCAGCTTATCCCGAGGTGGCGGGAGGGCCTCCTACGAGCAGTACTTC. Its translation: CASSLSRGGGRASYEQYF.

This clone has just one count. The CDR3 spells CASSQVRGQGGYGYTF. In nucleotides, the CDR3 is TGCGCCAGCAGCCAAGTAAGGGGACAGGGAGGCTATGGCTACACCTTC. The chain joins TRBV4-1 to TRBJ1-2; TRBD1 aligns across 9 bases. V lost 1 base and J lost 4; bases outside the gene matches: 7. This CDR3 contains 16 residues. The germline V gene encodes CDR1 MGHRA and CDR2 YSYEKL.

This clone was counted once. Other DNA sequences in the same sample also yield this CDR3. The chain links TRBV18 to TRBJ1-2; D unclear. The CDR3 spans 14 residues. Germline loops: CDR1 KGHSH, CDR2 LQKENI. Trimming stripped 3 bases from V and 2 bases from J, with 10 bases between. In DNA, the CDR3 is TGTGCCAGCTCACCGGCTGGCCAGAACTATGGCTACACCTTC. Translation gives CASSPAGQNYGYTF.

The rearrangement uses TRBV2 and TRBJ2-7; the D is unclear. The germline gives CDR1 SNHLY, CDR2 FYNNEI. The V end lost 10 bases, the J end lost 2 bases, and 12 bases lay between the germline ends. The CDR3 is made up of 12 amino acids. This chain's CDR3 is CATSRVTYEQYF. CDR3 bases: TGTGCCACCTCGCGTGTTACCTACGAGCAGTACTTC.

The chain has TRBV6-5 and TRBJ2-3, with TRBD2 as a possible D gene (6 bases). Germline V gene lookup returns CDR1 MNHEY and CDR2 SVGAGI. Trimming cost V 7 bases and J 1 base, with 15 bases left between them. The CDR3 is 15 amino acids. In DNA, the CDR3 is TGTGCCAGCACTCACGGCGGGGCCGGCACAGATACGCAGTATTTT. It codes for CASTHGGAGTDTQYF.

The chain's CDR3 is CASSHTLAVGGDTQYF. In DNA form, the CDR3 reads TGTGCCAGCAGCCATACCTTAGCGGTTGGGGGGGATACGCAGTATTTT. The chain combines TRBV7-8 with TRBJ2-3; maybe TRBD2 (6 bases). The CDR3 totals 16 residues. The ends were cut back, 5 bases at V and 6 bases at J, with 21 bases in the middle. The germline V gene encodes CDR1 SGHVS and CDR2 FQNEAQ.

The chain has TRBV28 and TRBJ1-1, with a possible D match to TRBD1 (5 bases). Trimming took off 7 bases at V and 0 bases at J, with 21 bases between the two ends. Germline V CDR1 and CDR2: MDHEN, SYDVKM. The CDR3 is 17 residues long. The CDR3 nucleotides read TGTGCCAGCACCGGGACGGTTCTCAGCGGGTTGAACACTGAAGCTTTCTTT. Protein: CASTGTVLSGLNTEAFF.

J is TRBJ1-1 and V is TRBV11-2; D uncertain. Germline-derived CDR1 and CDR2 are SGHAT and FQNNGV. The CDR3 is made up of 15 amino acids. Deletions cut 5 bases from V and 4 bases from J, with 17 bases between. The CDR3: CASSHPPGEGTEAFF. The DNA for the CDR3 is TGTGCCAGCAGCCACCCCCCGGGAGAGGGCACTGAAGCTTTCTTT. The full variable domain, its missing parts supplied by reference TRBV11-2 and TRBJ1-1, is EAGVAQSPRYKIIEKRQSVAFWCNPISGHATLYWYQQILGQGPKLLIQFQNNGVVDDSQLPKDRFSAERLKGVDSTLKIQPAKLEDSAVYLCASSHPPGEGTEAFFGQGTRLTVV.

The rearrangement links TRBV2 to TRBJ2-1, with D possibly TRBD2 on 5 matching bases. Per the germline V gene, CDR1 is SNHLY and CDR2 is FYNNEI. This CDR3 comprises 16 residues. Trimming took 6 bases from V and 1 from J, leaving 16 bases between them. Written as DNA, the CDR3 is TGTGCCAGCAGAATAAACCGGGGTTCTTCCTACAATGAGCAGTTCTTC. Protein sequence: CASRINRGSSYNEQFF. The full variable domain, with the rest looked up from reference TRBV2 and TRBJ2-1, is EPEVTQTPSHQVTQMGQEVILRCVPISNHLYFYWYRQILGQKVEFLVSFYNNEISEKSEIFDDQFSVERPDGSNFTLKIRSTKLEDSAMYFCASRINRGSSYNEQFFGPGTRLTVL.

J is TRBJ1-5 and V is TRBV19; 7 nucleotides agree with TRBD1. V gave up 7 bases and J gave up 2 bases; unmatched junction bases: 5. CDR1 and CDR2 (germline): LNHDA, SQIVND (reference sequence). This CDR3 is built from 14 residues. CDR3 sequence reads: CASKGGSGNQPQHF. The CDR3 nucleotides are TGTGCCAGTAAAGGGGGCTCGGGCAATCAGCCCCAGCATTTT.

A single count supports this clone. The chain uses TRBV28 and TRBJ2-7; 7 nucleotides match TRBD1. The junction had 10 bases not matched to a gene; V was cut back by 6 bases and J by 2 bases. Germline CDR1 reads MDHEN; CDR2 reads SYDVKM. The CDR3 runs 15 residues. This chain's CDR3 is CASSYFRGPAYEQYF. Here the CDR3 DNA reads TGTGCCAGCAGCTACTTTAGGGGGCCTGCCTACGAGCAGTACTTC.

V gene TRBV7-3 combines with J gene TRBJ2-1; TRBD2 matches at 9 bases. CDR3 size: 17 residues. Germline CDR1 is SGHTA and CDR2 is FQGTGA. The J segment lost 8 bases and the V segment lost 5 bases, leaving 16 bases of the junction unmatched. For the CDR3, the DNA is TGTGCCAGCAGCCCTGGAGTAGTGGCGGGAGGGCTCTATGAGCAGTTCTTC. Protein product: CASSPGVVAGGLYEQFF.

V and J are TRBV11-2 and TRBJ2-7, with 7 bases aligning to TRBD2. This CDR3 has 15 amino acids. V was pared by 2 bases and J by 6 bases, with 10 bases of the junction left unmatched. Germline CDR1 reads SGHAT; CDR2 reads FQNNGV. CDR3 amino acids: CASSLSVRTSGEQYF. CDR3 bases: TGTGCCAGCAGCTTATCGGTCCGGACTAGTGGCGAGCAGTACTTC.

The chain is built from TRBV12-3 or TRBV12-4 and TRBJ2-1; D may be TRBD2 (6 bases). The CDR3 is 13 residues long. V was trimmed by 5 bases and J by 10 bases, leaving 15 bases between them. CDR3 residues: CASSPGGSQEQFF. DNA of the CDR3: TGTGCCAGCAGTCCCGGGGGTAGCCAAGAGCAGTTCTTC.

There are a few counts of this clone. This chain connects TRBV19 to TRBJ1-1; D perhaps matches TRBD1 (6 bases). Germline CDR1 is LNHDA and CDR2 is SQIVND (reference sequence). This CDR3 comprises 13 residues. Deletions cut 4 bases from V and 3 bases from J, with 9 bases between. The CDR3, as DNA: TGTGCCAGTAGTAGGACAGCCTACACTGAAGCTTTCTTT. Its protein is CASSRTAYTEAFF. Variable domain in full (rest from reference TRBV19 and TRBJ1-1): DGGITQSPKYLFRKEGQNVTLSCEQNLNHDAMYWYRQDPGQGLRLIYYSQIVNDFQKGDIAEGYSVSREKKESFPLTVTSAQKNPTAFYLCASSRTAYTEAFFGQGTRLTVV.

This chain links TRBV6-5 with TRBJ1-2; 7 bases match TRBD1. Trimming took 6 bases from V and 7 from J; bases not matched to a gene: 14. CDR3 size: 15 residues. Germline CDR1 MNHEY, CDR2 SVGAGI. Here the CDR3 DNA reads TGTGCCAGCAGATACGGACAGGTCGGGGTCTCTGGCTACACCTTC. It encodes CASRYGQVGVSGYTF.

This chain uses TRBV9 with TRBJ2-7; 11 bases map to TRBD1. Germline-derived CDR1 and CDR2 are SGDLS and YYNGEE. The CDR3 consists of 15 residues. V was clipped by 4 bases and J by 5 bases; unmatched bases: 8. The CDR3 bases are TGTGCCAGCAGCCTACTGGGACAGGGGGTCGACGAGCAGTACTTC. Protein product: CASSLLGQGVDEQYF.

The V gene is TRBV13, the J gene TRBJ2-1; D might be TRBD2 (5 bases). This CDR3 region has 15 residues. CDR1 is PRHDT and CDR2 is FYEKMQ in the germline V gene (reference sequence). The germline V and J ends were trimmed by 2 bases and 3 bases, with 11 bases remaining between them. CDR3 residues: CASSLRRASYNEQFF. The DNA for the CDR3 is TGTGCCAGCAGCTTACGGCGGGCTAGCTACAATGAGCAGTTCTTC.

The chain is built from TRBV9 and TRBJ2-7; 7 positions agree with TRBD1. Looked up from germline, CDR1 is SGDLS and CDR2 is YYNGEE. The J segment lost 2 bases and the V segment lost 3 bases, leaving 8 bases of the junction unmatched. The CDR3 contains 15 residues. For the CDR3, the DNA is TGTGCCAGCAGCGAAAGGACAGGTACGACCTACGAGCAGTACTTC. Amino acid sequence: CASSERTGTTYEQYF.

Only one count was recorded for this clone. V is TRBV6-2 or TRBV6-3 and J is TRBJ2-7; the match to TRBD1 covers 7 bases. With V trimmed by 5 bases and J by 0 bases, 4 bases remained unmatched. Per germline, CDR1 MNHEY and CDR2 SVGEGT. There are 14 residues in the CDR3. CDR3 DNA sequence: TGTGCCAGCAGTAGACAGGGTGGCTCCTACGAGCAGTACTTC. Translation gives CASSRQGGSYEQYF.

The chain joins TRBV6-2 or TRBV6-3 to TRBJ2-5, with D perhaps TRBD1 (5 bases). CDR3 size: 12 residues. V was trimmed by 5 bases and J by 5 bases, leaving 9 bases between them. CDR1 MNHEY and CDR2 SVGEGT come from the germline V gene. The DNA for the CDR3 is TGTGCCAGCAGTACCCCAGGGGAGACCCAGTACTTC. Its translation: CASSTPGETQYF.

This clone appeared a single time. The chain joins TRBV5-1 to TRBJ2-5; D is unresolved. V was trimmed by 1 base and J by 9 bases, leaving 16 bases between them. Germline CDR1 SGHRS, CDR2 YFSETQ. This CDR3 contains 14 residues. The CDR3 nucleotides read TGCGCCAGCAGCTTGAATGTCCGGGTCGAGGCCCAGTACTTC. Translated: CASSLNVRVEAQYF.

V is TRBV19 and J is TRBJ2-1, with 9 bases that match TRBD1. The CDR3 has 14 amino acids. The germline V gene has CDR1 LNHDA and CDR2 SQIVND (reference sequence). V was pared by 5 bases and J by 8 bases, with 7 bases of the junction left unmatched. The CDR3 DNA is TGTGCCAGTAGTGAACAGGGGGCTTTAGATGAGCAGTTCTTC. Encoded protein: CASSEQGALDEQFF.

This chain connects TRBV5-4 to TRBJ1-1, with 7 bases aligning to TRBD1. Germline V gene lookup returns CDR1 SGHNT and CDR2 YYREEE (reference sequence). Trimming cost V 0 bases and J 3 bases; bases outside gene matches: 2. The length of the CDR3 is 14 residues. The CDR3 nucleotides read TGTGCCAGCAGCTTGGAAACAGGGGACACTGAAGCTTTCTTT. This translates into CASSLETGDTEAFF.

This clone occurred a few times. The rearrangement links TRBV7-7 to TRBJ2-5, with 9 bases fitting TRBD1. The germline gives CDR1 SSHAT, CDR2 FNYEAQ (reference sequence). This CDR3 contains 15 residues. The V gene end was trimmed by 1 base and the J gene end by 5 bases; junction bases not matched to a gene: 5. The CDR3 here is CASSLGTGGEETQYF. DNA for the CDR3: TGTGCCAGCAGCTTAGGTACAGGGGGCGAGGAGACCCAGTACTTC.

J is TRBJ1-1 and V is TRBV19; weak D call: TRBD1 (5 bases). The CDR3 consists of 15 residues. V gave up 4 bases and J gave up 4 bases, with 16 bases separating them. Germline CDR1 LNHDA, CDR2 SQIVND (reference sequence). The CDR3 protein is CASSTQNQGPTEAFF. The DNA for the CDR3 is TGTGCCAGTAGTACTCAGAACCAGGGTCCCACTGAAGCTTTCTTT.

This CDR3 reads CASSHSHRVAGNTIYF. As DNA, the CDR3 is TGTGCCAGCAGCCATTCCCACAGGGTAGCTGGAAACACCATATATTTT. This chain uses TRBV3-1 (or the pseudogene TRBV3-2) with TRBJ1-3; a weak D match, TRBD1 (6 bases). CDR1 is LGHDT and CDR2 is YNNKEL in the germline V gene (reference sequence). The germline V and J ends were trimmed by 3 bases and 2 bases, with 14 bases remaining between them. The CDR3 spans 16 residues.

The chain has TRBV3-1 (or the pseudogene TRBV3-2) and TRBJ2-5; 9 bases agree with TRBD2. Per germline, CDR1 LGHDT and CDR2 YNNKEL (reference sequence). V shed 4 bases and J 0 bases; nucleotides not matched to a gene: 9. The CDR3 spans 17 residues. The CDR3 protein is CASSRPAGGWYQETQYF. Here the CDR3 DNA reads TGTGCCAGCAGCCGCCCAGCGGGAGGCTGGTACCAAGAGACCCAGTACTTC.

The chain has TRBV7-2 and TRBJ2-1; tentative D call: TRBD1 (6 bases). Germline V gives CDR1 SGHTA, CDR2 FQGNSA. Trimming removed 4 bases at V and 7 bases at J, with 20 bases between. CDR3 length: 16 residues. CDR3 sequence reads: CASSYTQGSHWNEQFF. Here the CDR3 DNA reads TGTGCCAGCAGCTACACACAGGGATCCCATTGGAATGAGCAGTTCTTC. Together with reference TRBV7-2 and TRBJ2-1, the CDR3 gives the full variable domain: GAGVSQSPSNKVTEKGKDVELRCDPISGHTALYWYRQSLGQGLEFLIYFQGNSAPDKSGLPSDRFSAERTGGSVSTLTIQRTQQEDSAVYLCASSYTQGSHWNEQFFGPGTRLTVL.